This T cell receptor (beta chain) was observed in a study of blood T cell repertoires in COVID-19. The protocol was immunoSEQ multiplex PCR, while the TCRdb copy is restricted to in-frame clones and leaves out a portion. The table records about 180,000 clones, 80% to 90% of them present only once. The material sequenced was peripheral blood. The sequence came from a man aged 40-50 years with active or convalescent COVID-19.

The CDR3 loop is CASSLEGGAETQYF. The DNA of the CDR3 is TGCGCCAGCAGCTTGGAAGGGGGGGCAGAGACCCAGTACTTC. The chain has TRBV5-1 and TRBJ2-5, with D possibly being TRBD2 (7 bases). Trimming pared 0 bases from V and 4 bases from J, leaving 10 bases between. Germline loops: CDR1 SGHRS, CDR2 YFSETQ. The CDR3 covers 14 residues.